One and the same sample provided the 32 T cell receptor beta chains below, sequenced in a study of T cell repertoires in ileal Crohn's disease. Indicated time point: neoterminal ileum biopsy at postoperative endoscopy, about 6 months after surgery. Repertoires were generated with immunoSEQ multiplex PCR, while TCRdb's copy carries only in-frame clones and drops some. The data hold around 10,000 clones, with about 80% observed a single time. The sample consisted of ileal tissue. The receptors here all came from an adult with Crohn's disease.

The chain carries TRBV2 and TRBJ2-5; possible D gene TRBD2, 6 bases. V lost 6 bases to trimming and J lost 4 bases, with 9 bases between them. Germline values: CDR1 SNHLY, CDR2 FYNNEI. The CDR3 has 12 amino acids. Here the CDR3 DNA reads TGTGCCAGCAGGCCCGGGAGAGAGACCCAGTACTTC. This encodes CASRPGRETQYF.

The rearrangement joins TRBV29-1 to TRBJ1-1; D call uncertain. Germline values: CDR1 SQVTM, CDR2 ANQGSEA. V was shortened by 5 bases and J by 1 base, with 11 bases between the two germline ends. This CDR3 has 13 amino acids. The CDR3 bases are TGCAGCGTTCGGTTAAGTGAGAACACTGAAGCTTTCTTT. Residues: CSVRLSENTEAFF.

This clone was detected only once. The gene calls are TRBV5-1 and TRBJ1-6; a weak D match, TRBD1 (6 bases). Trimming removed 5 bases from V and 0 bases from J, with 6 bases in between. The CDR3 has 14 residues. Germline assignment: CDR1 SGHRS and CDR2 YFSETQ. The CDR3 DNA reads as TGCGCCAGCAGGGACAGCTCCTATAATTCACCCCTCCACTTT. Translation gives CASRDSSYNSPLHF.

V usage is TRBV6-6 and J usage is TRBJ2-3; D not resolved. Germline CDR1 reads MNHNY; CDR2 reads SVGAGI (reference sequence). The CDR3 runs to 15 residues. V lost 2 bases and J lost 0, with 9 bases in between. The CDR3 DNA reads as TGTGCCAGCAGTTACGACCCGACTAGCACAGATACGCAGTATTTT. Protein: CASSYDPTSTDTQYF.

This clone was counted a few times. The chain joins TRBV15 to TRBJ1-2; 8 nucleotides match TRBD1. The V gene end was trimmed by 3 bases and the J gene end by 4 bases; junction bases not matched to a gene: 4. From germline, CDR1 is LNHNV and CDR2 YYDKDF (reference sequence). The CDR3 has 14 amino acids. CDR3 region: CATSSTGGVYGYTF. The CDR3 nucleotides are TGTGCCACCAGCAGTACAGGGGGAGTCTATGGCTACACCTTC.

This chain links TRBV7-3 with TRBJ2-3, with 8 bases aligning to TRBD2. J lost 4 bases, V lost 5 bases, and 2 bases had no gene match. The CDR3 loop spans 13 amino acids. Germline V CDR1 and CDR2: SGHTA, FQGTGA. In DNA form, the CDR3 reads TGTGCCAGCAGCCGCGGGGGGTCAGATACGCAGTATTTT. Protein sequence: CASSRGGSDTQYF.

Comments on this clone: This specimen includes other DNA sequences encoding the same CDR3. The chain joins TRBV27 to TRBJ2-7; TRBD2 might be the D (5 bases). The V end was cut by 8 bases, the J end by 0 bases, with 5 bases between. The CDR3 is made up of 11 amino acids. Germline V gives CDR1 MNHEY, CDR2 SMNVEV (reference sequence). The CDR3 loop reads CASGLSYEQYF. The CDR3 nucleotides are TGTGCCAGCGGACTCTCCTACGAGCAGTACTTC.

This clone was recorded only once. The chain links TRBV25-1 to TRBJ2-2; no firm D call. The V gene's germline CDR1 is MGHDK and CDR2 SYGVNS. Trimming stripped 2 bases from V and 3 bases from J, with 10 bases between. The CDR3 is 15 residues long. DNA for the CDR3: TGTGCCAGCAGTGAAGCGGCGGCAGACACCGGGGAGCTGTTTTTT. It is translated as CASSEAAADTGELFF.

V is TRBV2 and J is TRBJ2-2; D might be TRBD2 (6 bases). V lost 6 bases and J lost 3, with 17 bases in between. Germline CDR1 reads SNHLY; CDR2 reads FYNNEI. This CDR3 comprises 16 residues. For the CDR3, the DNA is TGTGCCAGCAGGAAAGGAGGGGTCTTTGACACCGGGGAGCTGTTTTTT. It yields the protein CASRKGGVFDTGELFF.

The V gene is TRBV4-3, the J gene TRBJ1-6; 10 bases match TRBD1. The J segment lost 7 bases and the V segment lost 2 bases, leaving 2 bases of the junction unmatched. The CDR3 covers 15 residues. The germline CDR1 and CDR2 sequences are LGHNA and YSLEER. The CDR3 loop is CASSQLDRGNSPLHF. CDR3 coding DNA: TGCGCCAGCAGCCAACTGGACAGGGGGAATTCACCCCTCCACTTT.

The gene calls are TRBV4-2 and TRBJ1-3; D remains ambiguous. Germline V gives CDR1 LGHNA, CDR2 YNFKEQ. The V end was cut by 0 bases, the J end by 2 bases, with 8 bases between. This CDR3 spans 15 amino acids. This CDR3 is CASSQESTAGNTIYF. CDR3 DNA sequence: TGTGCCAGCAGCCAAGAAAGCACTGCTGGAAACACCATATATTTT.

The V and J genes are TRBV4-3 and TRBJ1-2; D possibly corresponds to TRBD1 (6 bases). The CDR3 covers 13 residues. The germline CDR1 and CDR2 sequences are LGHNA and YSLEER. Trimming removed 5 bases from V and 7 bases from J, with 14 bases in between. In DNA, the CDR3 is TGCGCCAGCAGCGCCTACAGGGAGGGTGGCTACACCTTC. This translates into CASSAYREGGYTF.

This CDR3 reads CASSWDGGSTDTQYF. Written as DNA, the CDR3 is TGTGCCAGCAGTTGGGACGGGGGGAGCACAGATACGCAGTATTTT. The chain joins TRBV6-1 to TRBJ2-3; 7 bases agree with TRBD2. After removal of 5 bases from V and 0 bases from J, the junction contained 5 bases not matched to a gene. Germline lookup yields CDR1 MNHNS and CDR2 SASEGT. The CDR3 runs to 15 residues.

The chain combines TRBV29-1 with TRBJ1-4; no definite D call. Germline CDR1 reads SQVTM; CDR2 reads ANQGSEA. This CDR3 spans 14 amino acids. The ends were cut back, 1 base at V and 3 bases at J, with 9 bases in the middle. CDR3 sequence: CSVEVGSPNEKLFF. CDR3 bases: TGCAGCGTTGAAGTAGGGAGTCCTAATGAAAAACTGTTTTTT.

DNA of the CDR3: TGTGCCAGCAGTTCTGGGAGTACCTACGAGCAGTACTTC. Translated, it gives CASSSGSTYEQYF. This chain links TRBV6-5 with TRBJ2-7; weak D call: TRBD2 (5 bases). The length of the CDR3 is 13 residues. V gave up 4 bases and J gave up 2 bases, with 9 bases separating them. Germline CDR1 reads MNHEY; CDR2 reads SVGAGI.

The rearrangement joins TRBV4-3 to TRBJ1-4, with 9 bases that match TRBD1. This CDR3 comprises 15 residues. V dropped 2 bases and J dropped 2; count of bases not matched to a gene: 0. Germline lookup yields CDR1 LGHNA and CDR2 YSLEER. The CDR3 DNA reads as TGCGCCAGCAGCCAAACAGGGGGCACTAATGAAAAACTGTTTTTT. Amino acids: CASSQTGGTNEKLFF.

This clone was counted a single time. J is TRBJ2-1 and V is TRBV18, with 8 bases matching TRBD1. This CDR3 is 15 amino acids long. Germline CDR1 reads KGHSH; CDR2 reads LQKENI. After removal of 6 bases from V and 0 bases from J, the junction contained 4 bases not matched to a gene. The CDR3 protein is CASSPTGGSYNEQFF. The CDR3, as DNA: TGTGCCAGCTCTCCAACAGGGGGCTCCTACAATGAGCAGTTCTTC.

The chain couples TRBV5-4 to TRBJ1-2, with TRBD1 as a possible D gene (6 bases). This CDR3 has 14 amino acids. Trimming took 1 base from V and 2 from J, leaving 9 bases between them. The germline V gene has CDR1 SGHNT and CDR2 YYREEE (reference sequence). Here the CDR3 DNA reads TGTGCCAGCAGCTTGCCCACAGGGAACTATGGCTACACCTTC. Protein product: CASSLPTGNYGYTF.

The chain couples TRBV29-1 to TRBJ2-7; 9 nucleotides match TRBD1. The CDR3 contains 12 residues. Germline V gene lookup returns CDR1 SQVTM and CDR2 ANQGSEA. V shed 6 bases, J shed 4 bases, and the junction held 4 bases outside the gene matches. The CDR3 DNA follows: TGCAGCGTGGGACAGGGAGAGTACGAGCAGTACTTC. It specifies CSVGQGEYEQYF.

In DNA, the CDR3 is TGTGCCAGCAGTCACAGCCTGAACACTGAAGCTTTCTTT. This sequence encodes CASSHSLNTEAFF. This chain connects TRBV5-5 to TRBJ1-1, with D hard to call. V lost 5 bases and J lost 0, with 8 bases in between. From germline, CDR1 is SGHKS and CDR2 YYEKEE (reference sequence). The CDR3 totals 13 residues.

This clone was found a few times. The CDR3 DNA reads as TGTGCCAGCAGCTTAAGGACAGGGTACTCTGGGGCCAACGTCCTGACTTTC. Translating it yields CASSLRTGYSGANVLTF. The genes are TRBV7-3 and TRBJ2-6; 8 bases line up with TRBD1. V gave up 1 base and J gave up 0 bases; unmatched junction bases: 2. The CDR3 covers 17 residues. Germline CDR1 is SGHTA and CDR2 is FQGTGA.

A few counts support this clone. Other nucleotide sequences from this sample produce the same CDR3. The V gene is TRBV5-8, the J gene TRBJ1-3; D is possibly TRBD1 (6 bases). V lost 4 bases and J 0 bases, leaving 11 bases between the germline ends. The CDR3 length is 15 residues. The germline V gene encodes CDR1 SGHTS and CDR2 YDEGEE. In DNA form, the CDR3 reads TGTGCCAGCAGCCTGGACAGAGTCTCTGGAAACACCATATATTTT. It specifies CASSLDRVSGNTIYF.

This clone was found a few times. This rearrangement joins TRBV11-2 to TRBJ2-3, with a possible D match to TRBD1 (5 bases). Germline lookup yields CDR1 SGHAT and CDR2 FQNNGV. V was clipped by 5 bases and J by 5 bases, with 14 bases between them. CDR3 length: 14 amino acids. The DNA of the CDR3 is TGTGCCAGCAGCCGCTCCGCAGGGATAGATACGCAGTATTTT. It translates to CASSRSAGIDTQYF.

The CDR3 region is CASSSSGWSSYEQYF. CDR3 nucleotides: TGTGCCAGCAGTTCATCAGGGTGGTCCTCCTACGAGCAGTACTTC. The chain joins TRBV6-6 to TRBJ2-7, with a weak D call TRBD1 (5 bases). Germline values: CDR1 MNHNY, CDR2 SVGAGI (reference sequence). Deletions cut 4 bases from V and 0 bases from J, with 13 bases between. This CDR3 is built from 15 residues.

This rearrangement joins TRBV6-1 to TRBJ2-3, with D possibly TRBD1 on 6 matching bases. Trimming took off 7 bases at V and 1 base at J, with 15 bases between the two ends. Germline V gene lookup returns CDR1 MNHNS and CDR2 SASEGT. CDR3 length: 15 amino acids. CDR3 in amino acids: CASTFNRVGTDTQYF. For the CDR3, the DNA is TGTGCCAGCACCTTTAACAGGGTCGGCACAGATACGCAGTATTTT.

This clone turned up a few times. The chain combines TRBV10-3 with TRBJ1-2; 10 bases align to TRBD1. This CDR3 contains 15 residues. After removal of 6 bases from V and 3 bases from J, the junction contained 7 bases not matched to a gene. CDR1 is ENHRY, CDR2 SYGVKD, per germline. CDR3 residues: CAIRPGQGGYYGYTF. Written as DNA, the CDR3 is TGTGCCATCAGGCCAGGACAGGGGGGGTACTATGGCTACACCTTC.

This clone is medium-sized within its sample. The chain links TRBV7-9 to TRBJ1-1; 8 positions match TRBD1. This CDR3 has 14 residues. CDR1 SEHNR and CDR2 FQNEAQ come from the germline V gene (reference sequence). V was pared by 5 bases and J by 4 bases, with 6 bases of the junction left unmatched. CDR3 residues: CASSPRDRSTEAFF. CDR3 in DNA: TGTGCCAGCAGCCCCCGGGACAGGAGCACTGAAGCTTTCTTT.

The chain combines TRBV5-1 with TRBJ2-3; D not certain. This CDR3 is 14 amino acids long. V was shortened by 2 bases and J by 4 bases, with 11 bases between the two germline ends. CDR1 is SGHRS and CDR2 is YFSETQ in the germline V gene. In DNA, the CDR3 is TGCGCCAGCAGCTTAGGTAGCTGGGCAGATACGCAGTATTTT. It translates to CASSLGSWADTQYF.

There are a few counts of this clone. This rearrangement joins TRBV7-2 to TRBJ2-5, with 8 positions matching TRBD2. The CDR3 runs to 13 residues. Germline V CDR1 and CDR2: SGHTA, FQGNSA. Unmatched junction bases numbered 7, after V lost 8 bases and J lost 5 bases. This CDR3 reads CASSGGPRETQYF. The CDR3 DNA reads as TGTGCCAGCTCGGGGGGGCCTAGGGAGACCCAGTACTTC.

This chain uses TRBV5-1 with TRBJ2-3; D is possibly TRBD2 (7 bases). The CDR3 sequence is 14 residues long. The germline V gene encodes CDR1 SGHRS and CDR2 YFSETQ. V lost 9 bases and J lost 2, with 16 bases in between. Written as DNA, the CDR3 is TGCGCCACCGACGGGGGGCCAAACACAGATACGCAGTATTTT. The encoded protein is CATDGGPNTDTQYF. The whole variable domain, filled in from reference TRBV5-1 and TRBJ2-3, reads KAGVTQTPRYLIKTRGQQVTLSCSPISGHRSVSWYQQTPGQGLQFLFEYFSETQRNKGNFPGRFSGRQFSNSRSEMNVSTLELGDSALYLCATDGGPNTDTQYFGPGTRLTVL.

The chain employs TRBV5-1 and TRBJ1-2, with TRBD1 identical over 7 bases. The V gene end was trimmed by 4 bases and the J gene end by 2 bases; junction bases not matched to a gene: 5. CDR3 length: 14 amino acids. Germline lookup yields CDR1 SGHRS and CDR2 YFSETQ. CDR3 nucleotide sequence: TGCGCCAGCAGCGCACCGGGACAGAACTATGGCTACACCTTC. Protein product: CASSAPGQNYGYTF.

CDR3 sequence: CASSFPIRELTVTYEQYF. Here the CDR3 DNA reads TGTGCCAGCAGCTTCCCAATAAGAGAATTGACAGTAACCTACGAGCAGTACTTC. J is TRBJ2-7 and V is TRBV7-9; maybe TRBD1 (5 bases). The germline CDR1 and CDR2 sequences are SEHNR and FQNEAQ (reference sequence). This CDR3 region has 18 residues. V was pared by 3 bases and J by 2 bases, with 23 bases between. Full variable domain (outside the CDR3, taken from reference TRBV7-9 and TRBJ2-7): DTGVSQNPRHKITKRGQNVTFRCDPISEHNRLYWYRQTLGQGPEFLTYFQNEAQLEKSRLLSDRFSAERPKGSFSTLEIQRTEQGDSAMYLCASSFPIRELTVTYEQYFGPGTRLTVT.